This T cell receptor (beta chain) originates from a study of cytomegalovirus exposure and HLA in healthy donors. Vbeta (60) and Jbeta (13) primers were used in the PCR. The repertoire was sequenced with immunoSEQ multiplex PCR; TCRdb's copy has only in-frame clones and lacks some. The data show over 250,000 clones, with 86% seen just once and 3.5% to 4.5% held by the top ten. This clonotype originated in a man between 35 and 55 years old in good health and CMV-seropositive. Sequencing was done on a sample of PBMCs.

For the CDR3, the DNA is TGTGCCAGCAGTCCGGGGGAGGGAAAACTGTTTTTT. This encodes CASSPGEGKLFF. The rearrangement links TRBV25-1 to TRBJ1-4; TRBD1 is a possible D gene (5 bases). The CDR3 contains 12 residues. CDR1 is MGHDK, CDR2 SYGVNS, per germline. V was clipped by 5 bases and J by 10 bases, with 11 bases between them.